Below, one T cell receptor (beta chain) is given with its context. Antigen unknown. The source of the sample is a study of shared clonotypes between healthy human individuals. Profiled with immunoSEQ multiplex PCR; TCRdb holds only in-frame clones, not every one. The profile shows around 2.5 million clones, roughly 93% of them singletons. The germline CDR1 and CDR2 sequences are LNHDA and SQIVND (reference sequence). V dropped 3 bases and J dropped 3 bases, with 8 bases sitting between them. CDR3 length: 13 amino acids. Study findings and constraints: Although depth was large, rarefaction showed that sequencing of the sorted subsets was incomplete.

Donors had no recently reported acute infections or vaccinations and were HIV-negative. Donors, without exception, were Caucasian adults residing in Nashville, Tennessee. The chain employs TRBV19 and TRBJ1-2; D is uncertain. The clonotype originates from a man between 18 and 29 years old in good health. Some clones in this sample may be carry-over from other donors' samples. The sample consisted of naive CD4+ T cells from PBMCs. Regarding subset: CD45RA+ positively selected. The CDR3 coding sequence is TGTGCCAGTAGTATGAGAAGGGACTATGGCTACACCTTC. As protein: CASSMRRDYGYTF.